This TCR beta chain was retrieved from a study of blood T cell repertoires in COVID-19. There are a few counts of this clone. Produced via immunoSEQ multiplex PCR; TCRdb's table is partial and in-frame only. The table shows roughly 100,000 clones, with roughly nine tenths occurring only once. The germline V gene encodes CDR1 SNHLY and CDR2 FYNNEI. V was cut by 5 bases and J by 1 base, with 11 bases left in between. The CDR3 runs 15 residues. Specimen: peripheral blood. The V and J genes are TRBV2 and TRBJ2-2; D gene ambiguous. The sequence derives from a man in his forties or fifties with acute or convalescent COVID-19. The CDR3 nucleotides are TGTGCCAGCAGTTCATCAGCGCGGAACACCGGGGAGCTGTTTTTT. It encodes CASSSSARNTGELFF.